This TCR beta chain originates from a study of OX40 agonist ivuxolimab in advanced cancers. Some background on the complete study: Ivuxolimab, which targeted the costimulatory receptor OX40 (CD134), was an agonistic, fully human IgG2 monoclonal antibody. Partial responses occurred in three dose-escalation patients: two with cutaneous melanoma and one with hepatocellular carcinoma. A male proportion of around 83% and a mean age of approximately 55 years, ranging from roughly 20 to 80, were recorded for the dose-escalation cohort. The monotherapy dose-escalation portion (N ≈ 50 patients) of the phase I ivuxolimab trial is reported in the paper. Of the approximately 50 patients in dose escalation, about 19 had hepatocellular carcinoma, some 15 had melanoma, 9 had renal cell carcinoma and 9 had head and neck cancer. The purpose of peripheral TCRbeta sequencing was to test whether ivuxolimab changed TCR sequence diversity and led to clonal T-cell expansion. Patients were allowed to have had prior anti-PD-1, anti-PD-L1 or anti-CTLA-4 therapy, and approximately 39% of the dose-escalation patients had been treated with checkpoint inhibitors. Intravenous ivuxolimab was administered to patients every 2 weeks at six dose levels: 0.01, 0.1, 0.3, 1.5, 3 and 10 mg/kg.

The investigation overall reported the following: In the 0.1-3.0 mg/kg groups, partial responders had among the lowest normalized peripheral clonal expansion, particularly in CD8+ T cells. Low levels of normalized T-cell clonal expansion were also shown by some nonresponding patients. At doses from 0.1 to 3.0 mg/kg, clonal expansion was seen in both CD4+ and CD8+ blood T cells between baseline and week 6. Which antigens the clonally expanded peripheral T cells were specific for was not determined. After ivuxolimab, expanded clones were on average more numerous among CD8+ T cells than among CD4+ T cells.

For sequencing of the TCRbeta CDR3 region, genomic DNA was extracted from the sorted cells. The immunoSEQ Assay was used for sequencing of TCRbeta CDR3 regions. TCRdb mirrors the immuneACCESS table, restricted to in-frame sequences. Some clones are absent from its copies; in checked studies, under half trace to an unresolved V gene, and the reason for the others is unknown. The sample table records approximately 72,000 clones; 88% of these occur just once. The top ten clones comprise 0.8% to 0.9% of the sample. CDR1 and CDR2, per the germline V gene (reference sequence), are MNHEY and SMNVEV. From the cysteine through the phenylalanine, the CDR3 covers 17 amino acids. The kept DNA is CDR3 alone, 51 bases in frame from the first base. V is cut back by 4 bases and J by 4 bases, with 9 bases in the junction unmatched. Details on this clone: Its target antigen remains unknown. Qualities for individual bases were not recorded, and no much larger clone is one base off.

The trial excluded patients who had a history of autoimmune disease or who were on systemic immunosuppression. Peripheral blood for TCR sequencing was collected from all dose cohorts at baseline, on cycle 4 day 1, and on cycle 7 day 1. The samples were taken from a phase I, first-in-human, multicenter, open-label dose-escalation trial of ivuxolimab. The trial enrolled adults with locally advanced or metastatic head and neck squamous cell, hepatocellular, melanoma or renal cell carcinoma. Before TCR sequencing, CD4+ T cells and CD8+ T cells were sorted from peripheral blood as separate populations. The sequence links TRBV27 to TRBJ2-3, with 12 middle bases fitting TRBD2. Source: CD4+ or CD8+ T cells sorted from blood, taken in a trial of the OX40 agonist ivuxolimab. This clonotype was sampled from an adult with an advanced solid tumor such as melanoma, head and neck, liver or kidney cancer. The DNA sequence is TGTGCCAGCAGTTACGGCCGGGGACTAGCGGGCGCAGATACGCAGTATTTT. Translated, it gives CASSYGRGLAGADTQYF.